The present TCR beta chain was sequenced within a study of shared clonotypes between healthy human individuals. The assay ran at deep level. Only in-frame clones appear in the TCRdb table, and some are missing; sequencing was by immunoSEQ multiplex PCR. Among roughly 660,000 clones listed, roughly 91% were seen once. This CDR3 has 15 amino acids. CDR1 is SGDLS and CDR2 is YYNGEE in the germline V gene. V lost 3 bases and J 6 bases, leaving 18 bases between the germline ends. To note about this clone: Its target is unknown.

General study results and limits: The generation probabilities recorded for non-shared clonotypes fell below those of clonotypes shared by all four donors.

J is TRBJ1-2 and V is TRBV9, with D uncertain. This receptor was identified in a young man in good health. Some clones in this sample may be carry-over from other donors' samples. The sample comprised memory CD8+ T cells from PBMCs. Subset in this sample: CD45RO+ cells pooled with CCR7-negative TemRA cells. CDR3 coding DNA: TGTGCCAGCAGCGCCGGGCCAGTTAAGTCCCATGGCTACACCTTC. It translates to CASSAGPVKSHGYTF.